This T cell receptor beta chain was profiled in a study of CD8 T cells in ankylosing spondylitis. CDR1 is SGHTA and CDR2 is FQGNSA in the germline V gene. This CDR3 contains 16 residues. With 3 bases clipped from V and 4 bases from J, the junction kept 12 bases outside the gene matches. This clonotype has a handful of counts. Its matching antigen is unknown. TCRdb called the 5' RACE reads again in MiXCR, with one record for every CDR3 protein. The sample yields more than 650,000 distinct CDR3 sequences, 12% seen once. Study results and caveats: About 8 highly homologous variants made up a TCR beta motif, and this motif appeared characteristic of ankylosing spondylitis blood.

The TCR sequence derives from a male donor with ankylosing spondylitis. The gene calls are TRBV7-2 and TRBJ2-7, with 7 bases identical to TRBD1. The sequenced sample was blood, either unsorted or a sorted T cell fraction (not recorded which). The CDR3 protein is CASSFPLTGTEYEQYF. The CDR3 DNA is TGTGCCAGCAGCTTCCCCCTAACCGGGACAGAGTACGAGCAGTACTTC.